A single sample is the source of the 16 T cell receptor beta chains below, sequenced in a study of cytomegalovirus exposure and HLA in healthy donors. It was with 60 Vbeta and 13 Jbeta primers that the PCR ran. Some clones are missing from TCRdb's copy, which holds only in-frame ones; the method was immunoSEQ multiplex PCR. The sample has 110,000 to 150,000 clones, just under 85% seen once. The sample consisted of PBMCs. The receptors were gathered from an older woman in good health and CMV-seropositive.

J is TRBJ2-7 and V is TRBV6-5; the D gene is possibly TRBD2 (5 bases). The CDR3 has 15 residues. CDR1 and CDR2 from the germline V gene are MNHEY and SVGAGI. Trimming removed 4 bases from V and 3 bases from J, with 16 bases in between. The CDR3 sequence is CASSFKLEGDYEQYF. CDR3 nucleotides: TGTGCCAGCAGTTTCAAATTAGAGGGTGACTACGAGCAGTACTTC.

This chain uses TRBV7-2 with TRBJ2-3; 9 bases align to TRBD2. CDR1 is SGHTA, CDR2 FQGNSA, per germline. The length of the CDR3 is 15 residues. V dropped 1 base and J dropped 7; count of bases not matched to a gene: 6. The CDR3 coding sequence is TGTGCCAGCAGCTTAGATGCGGGAGGGCCGAATACGCAGTATTTT. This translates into CASSLDAGGPNTQYF.

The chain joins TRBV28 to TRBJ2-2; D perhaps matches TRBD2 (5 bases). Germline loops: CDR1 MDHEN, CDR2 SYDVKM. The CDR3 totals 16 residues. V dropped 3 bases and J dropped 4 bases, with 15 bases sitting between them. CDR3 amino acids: CASSFLEGFSTGELFF. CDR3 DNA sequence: TGTGCCAGCAGTTTCCTTGAGGGTTTTTCCACCGGGGAGCTGTTTTTT.

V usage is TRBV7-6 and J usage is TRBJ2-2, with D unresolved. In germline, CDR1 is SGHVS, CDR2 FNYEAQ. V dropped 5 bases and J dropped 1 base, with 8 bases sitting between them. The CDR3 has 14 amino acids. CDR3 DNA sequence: TGTGCCAGCAGCACACGACTGAACACCGGGGAGCTGTTTTTT. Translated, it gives CASSTRLNTGELFF.

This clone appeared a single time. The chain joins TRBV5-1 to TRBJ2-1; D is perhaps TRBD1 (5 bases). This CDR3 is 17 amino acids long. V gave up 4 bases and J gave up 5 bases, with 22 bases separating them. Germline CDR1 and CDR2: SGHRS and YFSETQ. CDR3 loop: CASSQGVLVTEDNEQFF. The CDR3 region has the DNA TGCGCCAGCAGCCAGGGCGTTCTCGTGACAGAGGACAATGAGCAGTTCTTC.

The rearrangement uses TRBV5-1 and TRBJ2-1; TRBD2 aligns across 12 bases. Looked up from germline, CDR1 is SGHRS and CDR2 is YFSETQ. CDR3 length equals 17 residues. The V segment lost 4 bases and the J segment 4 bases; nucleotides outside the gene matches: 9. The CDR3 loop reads CASSQTLTSGSYNEQFF. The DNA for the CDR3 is TGCGCCAGCAGCCAGACCCTGACTAGCGGGAGTTACAATGAGCAGTTCTTC.

CDR3: CAVEGGSGANVLTF. CDR3 bases: TGTGCCGTAGAAGGGGGCTCTGGGGCCAACGTCCTGACTTTC. The chain recombines TRBV19 with TRBJ2-6; a possible D gene is TRBD1 (6 bases). Trimming stripped 11 bases from V and 0 bases from J, with 11 bases between. CDR1 is LNHDA and CDR2 is SQIVND in the germline V gene (reference sequence). The CDR3 has 14 amino acids.

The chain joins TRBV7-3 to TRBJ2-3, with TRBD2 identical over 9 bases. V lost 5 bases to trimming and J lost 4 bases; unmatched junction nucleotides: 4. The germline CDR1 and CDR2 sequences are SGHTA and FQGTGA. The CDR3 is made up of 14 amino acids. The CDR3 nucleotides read TGTGCCAGCAGCCCGACTAGCGGAGCAGATACGCAGTATTTT. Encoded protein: CASSPTSGADTQYF.

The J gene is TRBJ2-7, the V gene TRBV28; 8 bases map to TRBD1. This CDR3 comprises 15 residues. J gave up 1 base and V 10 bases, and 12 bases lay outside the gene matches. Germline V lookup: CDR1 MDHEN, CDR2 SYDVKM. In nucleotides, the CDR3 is TGTGCCACCAACCGGCCCCGGGACAGGTCCTACGAGCAGTACTTC. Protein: CATNRPRDRSYEQYF. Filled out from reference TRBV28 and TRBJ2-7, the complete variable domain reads DVKVTQSSRYLVKRTGEKVFLECVQDMDHENMFWYRQDPGLGLRLIYFSYDVKMKEKGDIPEGYSVSREKKERFSLILESASTNQTSMYLCATNRPRDRSYEQYFGPGTRLTVT.

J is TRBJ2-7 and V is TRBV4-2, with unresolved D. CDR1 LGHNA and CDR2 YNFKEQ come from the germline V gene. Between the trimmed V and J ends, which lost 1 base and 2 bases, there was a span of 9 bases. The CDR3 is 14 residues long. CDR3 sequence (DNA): TGTGCCAGCAGCCAAGCTCCTACTACCTACGAGCAGTACTTC. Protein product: CASSQAPTTYEQYF.

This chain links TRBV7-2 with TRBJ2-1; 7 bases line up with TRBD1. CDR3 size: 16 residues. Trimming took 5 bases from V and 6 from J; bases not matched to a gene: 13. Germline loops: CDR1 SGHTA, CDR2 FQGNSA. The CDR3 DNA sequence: TGTGCCAGCAGCCCCAGACCCCGGGACAGCTCCAATGAGCAGTTCTTC. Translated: CASSPRPRDSSNEQFF.

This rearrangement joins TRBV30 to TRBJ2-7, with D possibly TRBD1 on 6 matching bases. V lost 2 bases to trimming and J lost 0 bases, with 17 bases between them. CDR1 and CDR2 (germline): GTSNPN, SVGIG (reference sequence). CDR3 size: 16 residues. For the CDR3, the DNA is TGTGCCTGGAGTACCAGCGCTGACAGGAGCTCCTACGAGCAGTACTTC. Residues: CAWSTSADRSSYEQYF.

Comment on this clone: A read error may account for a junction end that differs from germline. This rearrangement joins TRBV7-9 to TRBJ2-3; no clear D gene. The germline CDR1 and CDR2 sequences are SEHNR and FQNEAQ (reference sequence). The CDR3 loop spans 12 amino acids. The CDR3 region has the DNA TGTTCCAGCAGCTTAGCCGGGGATACGCAGTATTTT. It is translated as CSSSLAGDTQYF.

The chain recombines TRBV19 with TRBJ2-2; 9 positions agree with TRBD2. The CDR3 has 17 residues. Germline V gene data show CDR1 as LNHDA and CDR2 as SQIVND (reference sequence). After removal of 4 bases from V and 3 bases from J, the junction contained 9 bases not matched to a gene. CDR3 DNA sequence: TGTGCCAGTAGTACCCAAGGACTAGCGCGGCACACCGGGGAGCTGTTTTTT. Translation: CASSTQGLARHTGELFF.

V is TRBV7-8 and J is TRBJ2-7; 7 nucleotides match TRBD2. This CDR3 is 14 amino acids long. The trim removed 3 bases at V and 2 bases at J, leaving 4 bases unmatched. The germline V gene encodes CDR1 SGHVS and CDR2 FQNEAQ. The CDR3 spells CASSLREGPYEQYF. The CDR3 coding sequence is TGTGCCAGCAGCTTGAGGGAGGGCCCCTACGAGCAGTACTTC.

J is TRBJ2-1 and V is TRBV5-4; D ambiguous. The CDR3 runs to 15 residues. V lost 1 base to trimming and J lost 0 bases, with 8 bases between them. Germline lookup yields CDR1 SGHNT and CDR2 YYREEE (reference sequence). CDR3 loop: CASSLPTPSYNEQFF. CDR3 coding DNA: TGTGCCAGCAGCTTGCCGACACCCTCCTACAATGAGCAGTTCTTC.